The 4 T cell receptor beta chains reported below all come from one sample, sequenced in a study of T cell responses to AZD1222 COVID-19 vaccine. Profiling relied on immunoSEQ multiplex PCR, and the TCRdb table lists in-frame clones only, not all of them. This sample yields 150,000 to 200,000 clones, of which 92% are seen a single time; 1% to 1.5% belongs to the top ten. The sample in question was peripheral blood, obtained on day 0 of AZD1222 vaccination. These receptors all stem from an adult in good health.

V gene TRBV10-3 combines with J gene TRBJ1-2; 7 positions match TRBD1. Per the germline V gene, CDR1 is ENHRY and CDR2 is SYGVKD. The CDR3 covers 15 residues. The V segment lost 5 bases and the J segment 7 bases; nucleotides outside the gene matches: 13. The CDR3 loop reads CAISRATGIEGGYTF. In DNA form, the CDR3 reads TGTGCCATCAGTCGAGCGACAGGGATTGAAGGTGGCTACACCTTC.

The rearrangement uses TRBV7-9 and TRBJ1-2; 8 bases align to TRBD1. With 5 bases clipped from V and 4 bases from J, the junction kept 9 bases outside the gene matches. The CDR3 has 15 amino acids. The germline V gene has CDR1 SEHNR and CDR2 FQNEAQ (reference sequence). CDR3 nucleotide sequence: TGTGCCAGCAGCCAGCCGACAGGGGATAGCTATGGCTACACCTTC. Translation gives CASSQPTGDSYGYTF.

The CDR3 loop is CASIGQGDYGYTF. The CDR3 DNA is TGTGCCAGTATAGGTCAGGGCGACTATGGCTACACCTTC. The chain is built from TRBV19 and TRBJ1-2; D may be TRBD1 (5 bases). From germline, CDR1 is LNHDA and CDR2 SQIVND (reference sequence). This CDR3 has 13 amino acids. Trimming left V 7 bases short and J 3 bases short, with 12 bases between.

The CDR3 nucleotides read TGCGCCAGCAGCTTGGCGGACCCCTACAATGAGCAGTTCTTC. It codes for CASSLADPYNEQFF. This chain joins TRBV5-1 and TRBJ2-1, with unresolved D. V gave up 0 bases and J gave up 2 bases, with 6 bases separating them. The germline gives CDR1 SGHRS, CDR2 YFSETQ. The CDR3 has 14 residues.